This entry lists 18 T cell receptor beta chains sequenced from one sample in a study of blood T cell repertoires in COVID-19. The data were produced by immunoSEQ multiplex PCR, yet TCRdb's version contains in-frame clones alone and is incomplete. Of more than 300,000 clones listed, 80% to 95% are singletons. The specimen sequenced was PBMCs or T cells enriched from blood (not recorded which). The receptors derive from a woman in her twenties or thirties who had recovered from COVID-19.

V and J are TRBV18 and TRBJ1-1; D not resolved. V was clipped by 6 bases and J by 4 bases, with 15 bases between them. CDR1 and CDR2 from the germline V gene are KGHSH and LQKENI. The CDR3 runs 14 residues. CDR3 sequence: CASSELPGTTEAFF. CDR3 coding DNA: TGTGCCAGCTCCGAACTCCCAGGCACCACTGAAGCTTTCTTT.

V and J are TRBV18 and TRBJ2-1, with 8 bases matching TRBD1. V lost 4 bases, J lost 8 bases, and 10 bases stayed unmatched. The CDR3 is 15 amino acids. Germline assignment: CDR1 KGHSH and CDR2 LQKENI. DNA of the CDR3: TGTGCCAGCTCACGTCGGCAGGGGGCGGGCGATGAGCAGTTCTTC. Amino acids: CASSRRQGAGDEQFF.

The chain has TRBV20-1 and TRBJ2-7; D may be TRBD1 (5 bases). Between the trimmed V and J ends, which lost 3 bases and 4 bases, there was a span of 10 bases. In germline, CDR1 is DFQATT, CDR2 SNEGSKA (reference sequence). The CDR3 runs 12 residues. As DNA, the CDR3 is TGCAGTGCTAGTGGGGCCGCTTACGAGCAGTACTTC. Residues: CSASGAAYEQYF.

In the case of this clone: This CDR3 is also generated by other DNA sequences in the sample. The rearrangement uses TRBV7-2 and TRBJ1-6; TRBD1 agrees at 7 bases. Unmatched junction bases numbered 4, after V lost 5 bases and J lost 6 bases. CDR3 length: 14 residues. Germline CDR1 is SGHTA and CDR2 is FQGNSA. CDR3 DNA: TGTGCCAGCAGCCCAGGGGGATTTAATTCACCCCTCCACTTT. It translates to CASSPGGFNSPLHF. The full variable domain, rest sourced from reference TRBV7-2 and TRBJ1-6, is GAGVSQSPSNKVTEKGKDVELRCDPISGHTALYWYRQSLGQGLEFLIYFQGNSAPDKSGLPSDRFSAERTGGSVSTLTIQRTQQEDSAVYLCASSPGGFNSPLHFGNGTRLTVT.

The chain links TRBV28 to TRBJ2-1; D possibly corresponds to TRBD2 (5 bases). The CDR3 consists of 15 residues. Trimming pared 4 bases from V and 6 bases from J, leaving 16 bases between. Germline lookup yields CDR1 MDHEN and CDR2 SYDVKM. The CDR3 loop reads CASSSPTSILNEQFF. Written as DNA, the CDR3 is TGTGCCAGCAGTTCGCCAACTAGTATACTCAATGAGCAGTTCTTC.

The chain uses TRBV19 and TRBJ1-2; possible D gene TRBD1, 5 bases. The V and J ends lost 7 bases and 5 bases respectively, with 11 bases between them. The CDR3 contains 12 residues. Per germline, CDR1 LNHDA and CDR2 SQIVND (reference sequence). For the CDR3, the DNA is TGTGCCAGTACGAGACAGTCGTATGGCTACACCTTC. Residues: CASTRQSYGYTF.

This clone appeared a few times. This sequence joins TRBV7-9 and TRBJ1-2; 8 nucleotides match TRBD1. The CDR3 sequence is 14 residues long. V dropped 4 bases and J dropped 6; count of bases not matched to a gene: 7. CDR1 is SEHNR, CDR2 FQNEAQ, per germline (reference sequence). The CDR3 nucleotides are TGTGCCAGCAGCTCTGGACAGGGAACTAATGGCTACACCTTC. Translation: CASSSGQGTNGYTF.

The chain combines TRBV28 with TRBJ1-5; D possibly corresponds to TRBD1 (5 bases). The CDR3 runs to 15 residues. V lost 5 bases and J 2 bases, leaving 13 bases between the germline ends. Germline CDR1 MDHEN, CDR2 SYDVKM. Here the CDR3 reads CASSVYGGGNQPQHF. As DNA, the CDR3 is TGTGCCAGCAGTGTTTATGGGGGGGGCAATCAGCCCCAGCATTTT.

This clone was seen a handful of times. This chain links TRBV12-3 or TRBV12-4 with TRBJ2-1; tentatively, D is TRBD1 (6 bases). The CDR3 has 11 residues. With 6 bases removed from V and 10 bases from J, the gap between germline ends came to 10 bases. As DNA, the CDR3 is TGTGCCAGCAGCAGGGGCGTCGAGCAGTTCTTC. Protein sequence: CASSRGVEQFF.

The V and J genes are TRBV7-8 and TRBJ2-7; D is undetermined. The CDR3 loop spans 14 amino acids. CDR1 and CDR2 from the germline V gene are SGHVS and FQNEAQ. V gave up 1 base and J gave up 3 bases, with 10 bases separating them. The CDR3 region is CASSLGYSSYEQYF. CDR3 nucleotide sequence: TGTGCCAGCAGCTTAGGGTATAGTAGCTACGAGCAGTACTTC.

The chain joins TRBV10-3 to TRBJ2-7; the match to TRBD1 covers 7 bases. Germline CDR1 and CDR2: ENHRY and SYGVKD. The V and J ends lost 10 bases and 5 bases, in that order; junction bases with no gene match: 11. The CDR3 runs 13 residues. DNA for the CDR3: TGTGCCACACAAGTACAGGGGTCCGACGAGCAGTACTTC. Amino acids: CATQVQGSDEQYF.

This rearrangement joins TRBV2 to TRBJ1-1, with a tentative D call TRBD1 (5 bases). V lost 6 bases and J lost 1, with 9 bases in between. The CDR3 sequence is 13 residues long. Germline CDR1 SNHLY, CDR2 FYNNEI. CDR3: CASSQDTNTEAFF. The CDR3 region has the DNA TGTGCCAGCAGCCAGGACACGAACACTGAAGCTTTCTTT.

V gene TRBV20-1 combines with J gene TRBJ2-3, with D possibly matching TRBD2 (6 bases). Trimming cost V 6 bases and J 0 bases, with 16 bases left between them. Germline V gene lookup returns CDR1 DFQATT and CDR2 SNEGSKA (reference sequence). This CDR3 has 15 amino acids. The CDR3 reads CSASETSPSTDTQYF. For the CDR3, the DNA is TGCAGTGCCAGTGAAACTAGCCCCAGCACAGATACGCAGTATTTT.

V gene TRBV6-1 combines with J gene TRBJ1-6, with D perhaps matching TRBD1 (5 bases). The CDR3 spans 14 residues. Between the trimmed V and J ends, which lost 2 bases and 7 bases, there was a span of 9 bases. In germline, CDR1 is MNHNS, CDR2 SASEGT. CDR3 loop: CASSEHRSNSPLHF. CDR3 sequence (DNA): TGTGCCAGCAGTGAACACAGGTCAAATTCACCCCTCCACTTT.

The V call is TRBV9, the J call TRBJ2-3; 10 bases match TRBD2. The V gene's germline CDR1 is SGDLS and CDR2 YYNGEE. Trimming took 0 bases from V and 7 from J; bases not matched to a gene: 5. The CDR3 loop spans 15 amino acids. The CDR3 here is CASSVVAGGTYTQYF. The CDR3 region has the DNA TGTGCCAGCAGCGTAGTAGCGGGGGGCACTTATACGCAGTATTTT.

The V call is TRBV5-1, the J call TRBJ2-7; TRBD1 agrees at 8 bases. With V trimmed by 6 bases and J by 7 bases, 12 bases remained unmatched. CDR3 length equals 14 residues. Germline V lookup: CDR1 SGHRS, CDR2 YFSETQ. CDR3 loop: CASTLGQGIREQYF. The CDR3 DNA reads TGCGCCAGCACCCTCGGACAGGGAATTAGGGAGCAGTACTTC.

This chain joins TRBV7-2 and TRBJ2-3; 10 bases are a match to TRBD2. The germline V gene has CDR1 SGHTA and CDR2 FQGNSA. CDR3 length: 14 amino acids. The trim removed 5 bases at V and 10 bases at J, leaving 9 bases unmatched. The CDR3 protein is CASSTTSGMEAQYF. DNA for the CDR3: TGTGCCAGCAGCACAACTAGCGGGATGGAGGCGCAGTATTTT. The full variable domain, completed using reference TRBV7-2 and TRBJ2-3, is GAGVSQSPSNKVTEKGKDVELRCDPISGHTALYWYRQSLGQGLEFLIYFQGNSAPDKSGLPSDRFSAERTGGSVSTLTIQRTQQEDSAVYLCASSTTSGMEAQYFGPGTRLTVL.

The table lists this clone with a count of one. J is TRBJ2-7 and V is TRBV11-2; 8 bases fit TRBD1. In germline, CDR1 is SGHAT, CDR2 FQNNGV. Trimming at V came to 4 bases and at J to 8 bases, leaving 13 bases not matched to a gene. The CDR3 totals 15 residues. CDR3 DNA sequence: TGTGCCAGCAGCTCTGGAGGGGGGACAGGTGGACAGCAGTACTTC. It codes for CASSSGGGTGGQQYF.